This T cell receptor beta chain was documented in a study of control samples from healthy donors and cancer patients. This table comes from immunoSEQ multiplex PCR, and its TCRdb copy is limited to in-frame clones, with some not included. The sample shows 100,000 to 150,000 clones, 85% to 95% of them seen only once. The germline CDR1 and CDR2 sequences are LNHDA and SQIVND (reference sequence). The CDR3 length is 13 residues. Trimming took off 5 bases at V and 6 bases at J, with 13 bases between the two ends. Material for sequencing was PBMCs. The rearrangement uses TRBV19 and TRBJ1-1, with TRBD1 as a possible D gene (6 bases). The receptor's source is a man older than 75 with head and neck cancer. The CDR3 protein is CASSARGSAEAFF. The CDR3 DNA reads TGTGCCAGTAGTGCCAGGGGAAGCGCTGAAGCTTTCTTT.